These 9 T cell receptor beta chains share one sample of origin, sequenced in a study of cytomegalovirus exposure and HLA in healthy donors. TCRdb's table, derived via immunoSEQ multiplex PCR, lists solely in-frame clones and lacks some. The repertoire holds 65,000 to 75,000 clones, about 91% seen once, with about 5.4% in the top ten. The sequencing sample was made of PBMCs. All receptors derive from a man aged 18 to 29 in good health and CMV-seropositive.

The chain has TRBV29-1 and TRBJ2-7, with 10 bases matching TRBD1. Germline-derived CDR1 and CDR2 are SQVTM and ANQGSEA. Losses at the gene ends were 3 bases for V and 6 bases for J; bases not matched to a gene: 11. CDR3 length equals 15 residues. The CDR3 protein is CSVERLDRGGREQYF. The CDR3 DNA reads TGCAGCGTTGAGCGGTTGGACAGGGGGGGGCGCGAGCAGTACTTC.

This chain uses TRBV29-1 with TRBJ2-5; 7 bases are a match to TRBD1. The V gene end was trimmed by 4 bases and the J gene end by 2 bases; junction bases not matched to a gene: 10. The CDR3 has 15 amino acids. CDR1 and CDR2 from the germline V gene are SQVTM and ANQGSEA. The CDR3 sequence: CSVARMTGKQETQYF. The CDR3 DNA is TGCAGCGTTGCCCGAATGACAGGGAAACAAGAGACCCAGTACTTC.

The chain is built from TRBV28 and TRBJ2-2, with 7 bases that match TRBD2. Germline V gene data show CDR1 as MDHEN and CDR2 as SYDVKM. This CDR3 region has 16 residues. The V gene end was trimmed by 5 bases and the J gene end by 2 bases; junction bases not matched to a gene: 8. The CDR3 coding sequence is TGTGCCAGCAGTCTTGTGGCTAGCGGAAACACCGGGGAGCTGTTTTTT. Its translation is CASSLVASGNTGELFF.

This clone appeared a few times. CDR3 residues: CASQQGTREAFF. CDR3 bases: TGTGCCAGCCAACAGGGAACCCGAGAAGCTTTCTTT. The chain links TRBV7-3 to TRBJ1-1; a possible D gene is TRBD1 (6 bases). From germline, CDR1 is SGHTA and CDR2 FQGTGA. V was pared by 8 bases and J by 8 bases, with 15 bases between. This CDR3 contains 12 residues.

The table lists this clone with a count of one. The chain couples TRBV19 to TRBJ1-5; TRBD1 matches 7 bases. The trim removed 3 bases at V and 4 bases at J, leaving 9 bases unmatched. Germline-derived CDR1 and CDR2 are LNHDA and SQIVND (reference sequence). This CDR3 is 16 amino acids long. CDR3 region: CASSMGQNFYNQPQHF. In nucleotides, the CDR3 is TGTGCCAGTAGTATGGGACAGAATTTCTATAATCAGCCCCAGCATTTT.

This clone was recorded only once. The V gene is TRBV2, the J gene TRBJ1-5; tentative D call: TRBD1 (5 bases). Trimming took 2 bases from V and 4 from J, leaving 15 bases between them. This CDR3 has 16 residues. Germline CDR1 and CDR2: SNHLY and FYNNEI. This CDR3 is CASSEWGRAVNQPQHF. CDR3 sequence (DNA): TGTGCCAGCAGTGAATGGGGCCGCGCAGTTAATCAGCCCCAGCATTTT.

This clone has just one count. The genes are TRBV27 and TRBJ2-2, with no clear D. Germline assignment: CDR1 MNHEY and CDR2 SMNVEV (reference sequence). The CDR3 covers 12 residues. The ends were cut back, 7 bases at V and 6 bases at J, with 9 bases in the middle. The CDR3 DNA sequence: TGTGCCAGCAAAGGAGTGGCCGGGGAGCTGTTTTTT. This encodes CASKGVAGELFF.

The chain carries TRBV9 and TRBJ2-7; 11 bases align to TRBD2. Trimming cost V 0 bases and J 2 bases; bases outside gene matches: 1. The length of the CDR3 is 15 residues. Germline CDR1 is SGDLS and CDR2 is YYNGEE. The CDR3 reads CASSVGTSGPYEQYF. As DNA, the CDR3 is TGTGCCAGCAGCGTAGGGACTAGCGGGCCCTACGAGCAGTACTTC.

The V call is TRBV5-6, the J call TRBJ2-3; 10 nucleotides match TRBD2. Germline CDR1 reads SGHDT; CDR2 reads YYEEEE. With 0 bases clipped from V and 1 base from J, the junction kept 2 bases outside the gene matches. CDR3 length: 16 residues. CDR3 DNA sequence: TGTGCCAGCAGCTTGGAGAGCGGGGGGGGCACAGATACGCAGTATTTT. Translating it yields CASSLESGGGTDTQYF.